This TCR beta chain originates from a study of metastatic and nonmetastatic thyroid tumors. Across the whole study: From malignant and benign thyroid patients, repertoires in blood and in tumor or nodule tissue were compared. Broader study findings: In both blood and tumor samples, TCR beta diversity was reported significantly higher for malignant than benign nodules.

Treatment of any kind had been given to no patient before thyroid surgery. This clone appeared a few times. Antigen: not known. A much larger clone differs from this one at a single base, so this may be a read error. The CDR3 runs 14 residues. CDR1 is DFQATT, CDR2 SNEGSKA, per germline (reference sequence). Per the original data handling: The authors used CDR3 differences across clinicopathological groups to build a distant-metastasis classifier for papillary thyroid cancer. Through MiXCR, TCRdb re-clonotyped the PCR reads. None of the V and J calls come from the authors' own analysis; TCRdb made them. In the table there are some 84,000 clones, less than 10% of which are singletons.

The J gene is TRBJ2-1, the V gene TRBV20-1, with 8 bases fitting TRBD2. The receptor was derived from a female donor with papillary thyroid cancer or a benign thyroid nodule (not recorded which). Some clones in this sample may be carry-over from other donors' samples. Source material: blood. The CDR3 bases are TGCAGTGCTAGGGCGGGGGGCGATTACAATGAGCAGCTCTTC. Translated, it gives CSARAGGDYNEQLF.